What follows are 9 T cell receptor beta chains derived from one specimen sequenced in a study of T cell responses to AZD1222 COVID-19 vaccine. Measured with immunoSEQ multiplex PCR; TCRdb has only the in-frame clones, and not every one. The data show 130,000 to 150,000 clones, with about 92% seen just once and approximately 2.1% held by the top ten. The sample in question was peripheral blood, obtained on day 0 of AZD1222 vaccination. These receptors were obtained from an adult in good health.

The chain joins TRBV28 to TRBJ1-6; no clear D. The CDR3 contains 17 residues. Between the trimmed V and J ends, which lost 5 bases and 0 bases, there was a span of 14 bases. CDR1 is MDHEN, CDR2 SYDVKM, per germline. The CDR3 region is CASSARVSSSYNSPLHF. Here the CDR3 DNA reads TGTGCCAGCAGTGCTAGGGTTTCCAGCTCCTATAATTCACCCCTCCACTTT.

This clone was recorded once. V usage is TRBV18 and J usage is TRBJ2-7; perhaps TRBD1 as D (6 bases). The CDR3 has 15 amino acids. Trimming cost V 3 bases and J 0 bases, with 12 bases left between them. Germline V gene lookup returns CDR1 KGHSH and CDR2 LQKENI. This CDR3 reads CASSPRQASSYEQYF. CDR3 nucleotide sequence: TGTGCCAGCTCACCCAGACAGGCTAGCTCCTACGAGCAGTACTTC.

The chain has TRBV3-1 (or the pseudogene TRBV3-2) and TRBJ2-4; the D gene is possibly TRBD1 (6 bases). This CDR3 spans 17 amino acids. V lost 1 base and J lost 6, with 19 bases in between. Germline V CDR1 and CDR2: LGHDT, YNNKEL (reference sequence). Here the CDR3 reads CASSQVSGRGRGNIQYF. The CDR3 nucleotides are TGTGCCAGCAGCCAAGTCTCAGGCAGGGGAAGAGGAAACATTCAGTACTTC.

This rearrangement joins TRBV7-9 to TRBJ1-1; no definite D call. Trimming removed 5 bases from V and 1 base from J, with 14 bases in between. The CDR3 extends over 15 amino acids. The germline V gene encodes CDR1 SEHNR and CDR2 FQNEAQ (reference sequence). CDR3 sequence reads: CASSVVPGENTEAFF. As DNA, the CDR3 is TGTGCCAGCAGCGTAGTCCCGGGAGAGAACACTGAAGCTTTCTTT.

The genes are TRBV3-1 (or the pseudogene TRBV3-2) and TRBJ2-2; 11 nucleotides line up with TRBD1. This CDR3 contains 17 residues. Germline CDR1 LGHDT, CDR2 YNNKEL (reference sequence). The trim removed 5 bases at V and 0 bases at J, leaving 5 bases unmatched. The CDR3 here is CASSKGTGGANTGELFF. The DNA of the CDR3 is TGTGCCAGCAGCAAAGGGACAGGGGGTGCGAACACCGGGGAGCTGTTTTTT.

V gene TRBV3-1 (or the pseudogene TRBV3-2) combines with J gene TRBJ1-6; possible D gene TRBD1, 6 bases. From germline, CDR1 is LGHDT and CDR2 YNNKEL (reference sequence). The CDR3 spans 13 residues. Trimming cost V 5 bases and J 8 bases, with 10 bases left between them. The chain's CDR3 is CASSLYRDSPLHF. The CDR3 DNA sequence: TGTGCCAGCAGCTTATACAGGGATTCACCCCTCCACTTT.

The rearrangement uses TRBV10-1 and TRBJ2-3, with 10 bases that match TRBD2. J gave up 2 bases and V 0 bases, and 2 bases lay outside the gene matches. Germline V lookup: CDR1 WNHNN, CDR2 SYGVQD (reference sequence). The CDR3 is made up of 16 amino acids. The CDR3 DNA reads as TGCGCCAGCAGTGAGTCGAGCGGGGGGGTCACAGATACGCAGTATTTT. It codes for CASSESSGGVTDTQYF.

This rearrangement joins TRBV5-1 to TRBJ1-1; TRBD1 agrees at 8 bases. CDR3 length: 14 residues. Losses at the gene ends were 3 bases for V and 4 bases for J; bases not matched to a gene: 5. Germline CDR1 and CDR2: SGHRS and YFSETQ. The CDR3 here is CASSSDRDGTEAFF. CDR3 coding DNA: TGCGCCAGCAGCTCGGACAGGGACGGCACTGAAGCTTTCTTT.

The chain links TRBV9 to TRBJ1-2; D unclear. The CDR3 covers 15 residues. Germline lookup yields CDR1 SGDLS and CDR2 YYNGEE. Trimming took 3 bases from V and 0 from J, leaving 12 bases between them. CDR3 amino acids: CASSANGISNYGYTF. Here the CDR3 DNA reads TGTGCCAGCAGCGCTAACGGAATTTCTAACTATGGCTACACCTTC.